These T cell receptor beta chains were read from a single sample in a study of T-cell reconstitution after alpha-beta-depleted transplantation in children. TCRdb analysed the PCR reads with MiXCR anew, one entry per CDR3 protein. This sample has fewer than 350,000 distinct CDR3 sequences, with less than 9.5% found just once. The material was peripheral blood, obtained 360 days after TCRalphabeta/CD19-depleted stem cell transplant. The origin of the receptors is a female patient aged 2-15 years who had a stem cell transplant for Fanconi anemia, so the T cells may come from the graft donor. Each CDR3 is given with its conserved first and last residue. D genes are given only for firm matches. Clone size, where shown, is once, few, many, or a class for clones that have expanded.

TRBJ2-3 | TRBD2 | many | TRBV4-2 | CASSPEASSGFWQYF | TGTGCCAGCAGCCCAGAAGCGTCTAGCGGGTTTTGGCAGTATTTT
TRBJ1-2 | TRBD1 | few | TRBV5-1 | CASSLEIGQGVQPPFYGYTF | TGCGCCAGCAGCTTGGAAATCGGACAGGGAGTACAGCCCCCTTTTTATGGCTACACCTTC
TRBJ2-5 | TRBD2 | - | TRBV20-1 | CSARELAGGPYQETQYF | TGCAGTGCTAGAGAACTAGCGGGGGGGCCGTACCAAGAGACCCAGTACTTC
TRBJ1-2 | - | - | TRBV11-2 | CASSLDSLKRYGYTF | TGTGCCAGCAGCTTAGATTCGTTGAAACGCTATGGCTACACCTTC
TRBJ1-1 | - | many | TRBV6-2/TRBV6-3 | CASSTRGFEEAFF | TGTGCCAGCAGTACGAGGGGGTTCGAGGAAGCTTTCTTT
TRBJ1-4 | - | many | TRBV15 | CATSTGQEREKLFF | TGTGCCACCAGTACCGGACAAGAGAGGGAAAAACTGTTTTTT
TRBJ1-3 | - | - | TRBV7-9 | CASSWDSNSGNTIYF | TGTGCCAGCAGCTGGGACTCCAACTCTGGAAACACCATATATTTT
TRBJ2-2 | TRBD2 | - | TRBV9 | CASSVEGGGVQTGELFF | TGTGCCAGCAGCGTAGAGGGCGGGGGAGTTCAAACCGGGGAGCTGTTTTTT
TRBJ1-4 | - | - | TRBV6-1 | CASSTSGLNEKLFF | TGTGCCAGCAGTACCTCCGGACTAAATGAAAAACTGTTTTTT
TRBJ2-3 | TRBD2 | many | TRBV4-3 | CASSQIAGGPTDTQYF | TGCGCCAGCAGCCAAATAGCGGGGGGACCTACAGATACGCAGTATTTT
TRBJ1-2 | - | - | TRBV6-5 | CASSYSDRTTYGYTF | TGTGCCAGCAGTTACAGCGACAGAACGACCTATGGCTACACCTTC
TRBJ2-7 | - | many | TRBV7-9 | CASSLIFGEQYF | TGTGCCAGCAGCTTAATCTTTGGCGAGCAGTACTTC
TRBJ1-2 | TRBD1 | many | TRBV3-1 | CASSPNPGQKSYGYTF | TGTGCCAGCAGCCCAAATCCGGGACAGAAATCCTATGGCTACACCTTC
TRBJ1-4 | TRBD1 | few | TRBV5-1 | CASSLQTGFFKNEKLFF | TGCGCCAGCAGCTTGCAGACAGGGTTTTTCAAGAATGAAAAACTGTTTTTT
TRBJ2-7 | - | many | TRBV6-5 | CASLTVIYGREQYF | TGTGCCAGCCTGACAGTTATCTACGGCCGCGAGCAGTACTTC
TRBJ1-2 | TRBD1 | many | TRBV7-2 | CASSPRWAGGFYGYTF | TGTGCCAGCAGCCCCCGGTGGGCAGGGGGATTCTATGGCTACACCTTC
TRBJ2-3 | TRBD1 | - | TRBV12-3/TRBV12-4 | CASSRDRHHTDTQYF | TGTGCCAGCAGTCGGGACAGGCACCACACAGATACGCAGTATTTT
TRBJ2-3 | - | many | TRBV7-9 | CASSLGTKGDTQYF | TGTGCCAGCAGCTTAGGGACGAAAGGAGATACGCAGTATTTT